This T cell receptor beta chain derives from a study of shared clonotypes between healthy human individuals. Study-level information: The donors, a couple of women and a few men, were aged 18 to 49. Per donor, CD8 memory used one plate, CD8 naive used two, CD4 memory used three and CD4 naive used three.

The CDR3 contains 15 residues. Trimming removed 0 bases from V and 1 base from J, with 8 bases in between. Germline CDR1 is SGDLS and CDR2 is YYNGEE. Profiling relied on immunoSEQ multiplex PCR, and the TCRdb table lists in-frame clones only, not all of them. The sample has around 2.5 million clones, 93% seen once. This TCR came from a man between 18 and 29 years old in good health. Some clones in this sample may be carry-over from other donors' samples. The genes are TRBV9 and TRBJ2-4; D gene uncertain. Sequencing was performed on naive CD4+ T cells from PBMCs. Subset described: CD45RA+ positively selected. CDR3 protein: CASSVGSSAKNIQYF. Here the CDR3 DNA reads TGTGCCAGCAGCGTAGGTAGCTCGGCCAAAAACATTCAGTACTTC. The full variable domain, with the rest looked up from reference TRBV9 and TRBJ2-4, is DSGVTQTPKHLITATGQRVTLRCSPRSGDLSVYWYQQSLDQGLQFLIQYYNGEERAKGNILERFSAQQFPDLHSELNLSSLELGDSALYFCASSVGSSAKNIQYFGAGTRLSVL.